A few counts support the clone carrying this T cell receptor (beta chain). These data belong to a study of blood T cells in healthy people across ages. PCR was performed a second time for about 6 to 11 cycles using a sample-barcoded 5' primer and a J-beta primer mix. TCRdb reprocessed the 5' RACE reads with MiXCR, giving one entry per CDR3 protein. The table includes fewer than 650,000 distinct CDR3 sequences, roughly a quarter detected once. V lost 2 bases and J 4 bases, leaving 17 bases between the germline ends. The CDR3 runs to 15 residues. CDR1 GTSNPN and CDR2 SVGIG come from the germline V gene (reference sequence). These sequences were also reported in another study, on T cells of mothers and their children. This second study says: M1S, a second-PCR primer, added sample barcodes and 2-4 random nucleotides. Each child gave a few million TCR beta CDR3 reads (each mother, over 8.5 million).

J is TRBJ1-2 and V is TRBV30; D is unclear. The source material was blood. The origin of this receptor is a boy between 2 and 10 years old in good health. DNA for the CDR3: TGTGCCTGGAGTCCCCTTCTGACGGTAGTCTATGGCTACACCTTC. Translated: CAWSPLLTVVYGYTF.